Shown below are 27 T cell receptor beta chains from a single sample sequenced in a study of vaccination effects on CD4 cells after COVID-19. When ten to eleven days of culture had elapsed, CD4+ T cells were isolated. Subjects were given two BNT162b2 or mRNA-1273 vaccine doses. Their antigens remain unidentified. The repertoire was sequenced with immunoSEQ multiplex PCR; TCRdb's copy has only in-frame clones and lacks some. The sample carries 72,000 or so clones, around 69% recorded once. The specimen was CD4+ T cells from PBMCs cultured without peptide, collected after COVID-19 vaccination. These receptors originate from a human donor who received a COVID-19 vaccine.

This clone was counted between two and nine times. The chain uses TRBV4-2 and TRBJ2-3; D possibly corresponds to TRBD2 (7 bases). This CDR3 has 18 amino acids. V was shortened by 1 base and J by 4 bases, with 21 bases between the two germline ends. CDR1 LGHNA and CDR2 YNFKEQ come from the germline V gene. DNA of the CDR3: TGTGCCAGCAGCCAAGGCAGTTACGCGGGGGCGAGCGCAGATACGCAGTATTTT. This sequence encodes CASSQGSYAGASADTQYF.

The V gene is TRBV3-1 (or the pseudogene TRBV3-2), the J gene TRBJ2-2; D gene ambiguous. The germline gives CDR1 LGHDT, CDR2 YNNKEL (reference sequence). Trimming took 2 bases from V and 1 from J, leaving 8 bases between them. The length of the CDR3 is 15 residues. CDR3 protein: CASSQMTQNTGELFF. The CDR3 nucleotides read TGTGCCAGCAGCCAAATGACTCAGAACACCGGGGAGCTGTTTTTT.

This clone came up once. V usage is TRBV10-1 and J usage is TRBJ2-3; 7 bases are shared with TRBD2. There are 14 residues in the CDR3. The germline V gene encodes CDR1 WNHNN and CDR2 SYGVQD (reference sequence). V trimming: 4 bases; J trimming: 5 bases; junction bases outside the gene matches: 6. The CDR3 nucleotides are TGCGCCAGCAGTGTCGCGGGGGTAAAAGATACGCAGTATTTT. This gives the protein CASSVAGVKDTQYF.

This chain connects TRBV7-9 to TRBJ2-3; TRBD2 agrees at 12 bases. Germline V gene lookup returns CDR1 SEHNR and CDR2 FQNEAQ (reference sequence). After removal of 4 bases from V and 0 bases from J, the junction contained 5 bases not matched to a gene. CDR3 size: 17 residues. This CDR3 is CASSSPGLAGSTDTQYF. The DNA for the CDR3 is TGTGCCAGCAGCTCGCCCGGACTAGCGGGGAGCACAGATACGCAGTATTTT.

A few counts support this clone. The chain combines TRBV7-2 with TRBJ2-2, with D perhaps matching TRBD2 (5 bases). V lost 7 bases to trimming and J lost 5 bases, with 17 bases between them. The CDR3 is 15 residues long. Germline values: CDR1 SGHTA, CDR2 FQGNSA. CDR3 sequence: CASIIRTGKTGELFF. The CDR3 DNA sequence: TGTGCCAGCATTATTAGGACGGGGAAAACCGGGGAGCTGTTTTTT.

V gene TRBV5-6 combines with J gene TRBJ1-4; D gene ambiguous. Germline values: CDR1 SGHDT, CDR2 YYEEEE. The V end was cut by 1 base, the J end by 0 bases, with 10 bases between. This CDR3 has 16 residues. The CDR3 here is CASSLLTSTTNEKLFF. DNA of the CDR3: TGTGCCAGCAGCTTGTTGACTTCGACAACTAATGAAAAACTGTTTTTT.

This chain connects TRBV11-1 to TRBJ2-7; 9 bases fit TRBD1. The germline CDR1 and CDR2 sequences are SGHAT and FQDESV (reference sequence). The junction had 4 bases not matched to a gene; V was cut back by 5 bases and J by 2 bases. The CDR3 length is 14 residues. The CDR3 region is CASSLDRGAYEQYV. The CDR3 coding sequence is TGTGCCAGCAGCCTGGACAGGGGTGCCTACGAGCAGTACGTC.

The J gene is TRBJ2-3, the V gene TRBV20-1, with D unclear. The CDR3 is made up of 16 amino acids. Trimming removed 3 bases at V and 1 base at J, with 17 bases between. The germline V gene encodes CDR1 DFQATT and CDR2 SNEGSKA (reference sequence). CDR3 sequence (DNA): TGCAGTGCTAGTGCTTTAGTAGGTCGGGGCACAGATACGCAGTATTTT. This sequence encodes CSASALVGRGTDTQYF.

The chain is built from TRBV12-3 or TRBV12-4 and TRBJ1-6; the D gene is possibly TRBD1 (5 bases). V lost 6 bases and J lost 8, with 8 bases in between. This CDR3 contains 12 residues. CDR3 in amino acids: CASSPGYSPLHF. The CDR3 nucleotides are TGTGCCAGCAGCCCAGGGTATTCACCCCTCCACTTT.

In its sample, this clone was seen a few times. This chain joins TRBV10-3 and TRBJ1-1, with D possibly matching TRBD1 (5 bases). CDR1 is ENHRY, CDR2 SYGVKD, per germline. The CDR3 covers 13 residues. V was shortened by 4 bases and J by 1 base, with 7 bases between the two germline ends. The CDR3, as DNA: TGTGCCATCAGTGGGCAGGGGAACACTGAAGCTTTCTTT. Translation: CAISGQGNTEAFF.

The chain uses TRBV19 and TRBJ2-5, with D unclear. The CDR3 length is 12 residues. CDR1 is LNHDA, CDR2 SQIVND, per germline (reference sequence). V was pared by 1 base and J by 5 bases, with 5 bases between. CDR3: CASSIGSETQYF. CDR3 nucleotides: TGTGCCAGTAGTATAGGGAGCGAGACCCAGTACTTC.

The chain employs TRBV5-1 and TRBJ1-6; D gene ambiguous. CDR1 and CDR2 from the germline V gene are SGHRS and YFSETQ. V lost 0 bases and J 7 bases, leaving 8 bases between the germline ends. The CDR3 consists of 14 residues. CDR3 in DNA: TGCGCCAGCAGCTTGGAAATGAGGAATTCACCCCTCCACTTT. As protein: CASSLEMRNSPLHF.

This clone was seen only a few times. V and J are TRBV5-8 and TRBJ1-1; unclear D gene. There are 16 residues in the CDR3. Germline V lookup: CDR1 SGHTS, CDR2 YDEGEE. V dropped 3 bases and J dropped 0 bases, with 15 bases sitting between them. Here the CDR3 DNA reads TGTGCCAGCAGCTCATACACTGGGCGCATGAACACTGAAGCTTTCTTT. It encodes CASSSYTGRMNTEAFF.

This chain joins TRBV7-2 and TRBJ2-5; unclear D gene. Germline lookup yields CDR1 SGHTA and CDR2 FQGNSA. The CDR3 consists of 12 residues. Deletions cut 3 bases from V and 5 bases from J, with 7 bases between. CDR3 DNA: TGTGCCAGCAGCTTCGACGCCGAGACCCAGTACTTC. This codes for CASSFDAETQYF.

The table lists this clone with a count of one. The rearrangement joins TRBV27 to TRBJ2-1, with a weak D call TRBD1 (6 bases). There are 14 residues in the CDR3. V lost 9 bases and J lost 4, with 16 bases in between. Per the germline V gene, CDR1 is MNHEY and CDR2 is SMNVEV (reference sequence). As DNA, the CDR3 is TGTGCCAGGATGAGGACAGAGGAATACAATGAGCAGTTCTTC. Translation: CARMRTEEYNEQFF.

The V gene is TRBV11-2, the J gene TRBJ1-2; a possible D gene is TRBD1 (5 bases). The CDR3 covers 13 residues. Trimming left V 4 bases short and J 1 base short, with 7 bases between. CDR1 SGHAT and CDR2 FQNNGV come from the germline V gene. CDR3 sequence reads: CASSWDVNYGYTF. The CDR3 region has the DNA TGTGCCAGCAGCTGGGACGTTAACTATGGCTACACCTTC. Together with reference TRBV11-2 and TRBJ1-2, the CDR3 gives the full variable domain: EAGVAQSPRYKIIEKRQSVAFWCNPISGHATLYWYQQILGQGPKLLIQFQNNGVVDDSQLPKDRFSAERLKGVDSTLKIQPAKLEDSAVYLCASSWDVNYGYTFGSGTRLTVV.

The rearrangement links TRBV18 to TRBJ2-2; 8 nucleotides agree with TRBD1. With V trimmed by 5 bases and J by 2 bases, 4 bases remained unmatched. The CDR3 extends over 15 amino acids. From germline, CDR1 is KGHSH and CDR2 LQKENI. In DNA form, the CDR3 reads TGTGCCAGCTCAATGGACAGGGCAAACACCGGGGAGCTGTTTTTT. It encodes CASSMDRANTGELFF.

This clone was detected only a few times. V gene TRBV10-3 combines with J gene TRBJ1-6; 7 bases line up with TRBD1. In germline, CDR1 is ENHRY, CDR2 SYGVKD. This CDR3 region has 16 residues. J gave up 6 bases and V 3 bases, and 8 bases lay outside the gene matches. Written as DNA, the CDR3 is TGTGCCATCAGTGACTTAAGACAGGGTGGTAATTCACCCCTCCACTTT. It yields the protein CAISDLRQGGNSPLHF.

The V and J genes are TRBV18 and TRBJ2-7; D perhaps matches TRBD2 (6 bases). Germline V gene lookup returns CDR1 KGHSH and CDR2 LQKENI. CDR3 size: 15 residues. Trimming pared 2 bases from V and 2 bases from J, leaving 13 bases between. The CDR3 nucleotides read TGTGCCAGCTCACCATTGGGTACGGGGGCCTACGAGCAGTACGTC. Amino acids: CASSPLGTGAYEQYV.

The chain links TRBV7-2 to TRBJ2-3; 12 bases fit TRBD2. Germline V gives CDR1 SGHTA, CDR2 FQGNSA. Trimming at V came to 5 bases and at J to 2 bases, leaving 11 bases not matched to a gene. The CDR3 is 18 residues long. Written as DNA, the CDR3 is TGTGCCAGCAGCCTACGACCTGGGACTAGCGGGTACACAGATACGCAGTATTTT. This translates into CASSLRPGTSGYTDTQYF.

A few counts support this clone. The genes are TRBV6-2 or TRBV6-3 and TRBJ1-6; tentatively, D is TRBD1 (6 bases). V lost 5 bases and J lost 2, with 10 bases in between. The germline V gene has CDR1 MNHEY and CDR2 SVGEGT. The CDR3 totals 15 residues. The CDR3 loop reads CASSQGRPYNSPLHF. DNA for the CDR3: TGTGCCAGCAGTCAGGGGCGCCCCTATAATTCACCCCTCCACTTT.

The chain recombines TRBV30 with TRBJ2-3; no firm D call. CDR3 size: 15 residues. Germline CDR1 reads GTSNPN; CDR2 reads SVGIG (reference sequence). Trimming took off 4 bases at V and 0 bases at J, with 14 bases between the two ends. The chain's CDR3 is CAWKRQLSSTDTQYF. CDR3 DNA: TGTGCCTGGAAACGTCAACTATCTAGCACAGATACGCAGTATTTT.

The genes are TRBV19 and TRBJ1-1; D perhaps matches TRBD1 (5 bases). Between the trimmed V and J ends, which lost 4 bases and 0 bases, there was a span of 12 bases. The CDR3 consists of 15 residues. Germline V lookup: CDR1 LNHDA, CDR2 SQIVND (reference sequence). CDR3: CASSTATGLNTEAFF. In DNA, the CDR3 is TGTGCCAGTAGTACCGCAACAGGTCTGAACACTGAAGCTTTCTTT.

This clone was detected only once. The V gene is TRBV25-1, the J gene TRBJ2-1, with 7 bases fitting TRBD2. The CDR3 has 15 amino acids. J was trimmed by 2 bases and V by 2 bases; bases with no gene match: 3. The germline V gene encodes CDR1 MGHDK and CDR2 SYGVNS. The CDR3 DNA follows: TGTGCCAGCAGTGAAAGCGGGGATCCCTACAATGAGCAGTTCTTC. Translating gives CASSESGDPYNEQFF.

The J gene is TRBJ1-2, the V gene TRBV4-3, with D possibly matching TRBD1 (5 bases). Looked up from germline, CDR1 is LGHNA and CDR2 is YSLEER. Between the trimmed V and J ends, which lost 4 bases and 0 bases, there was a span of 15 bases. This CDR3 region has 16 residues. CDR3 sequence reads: CASSLRLDTANYGYTF. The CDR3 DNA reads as TGCGCCAGCAGCCTACGGCTGGACACAGCTAACTATGGCTACACCTTC.

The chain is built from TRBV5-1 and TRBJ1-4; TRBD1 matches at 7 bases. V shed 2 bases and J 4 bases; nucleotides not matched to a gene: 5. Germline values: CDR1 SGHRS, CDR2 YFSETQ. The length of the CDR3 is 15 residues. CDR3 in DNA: TGCGCCAGCAGCTTTTTGGGACAGCTTAATGAAAAACTGTTTTTT. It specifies CASSFLGQLNEKLFF.

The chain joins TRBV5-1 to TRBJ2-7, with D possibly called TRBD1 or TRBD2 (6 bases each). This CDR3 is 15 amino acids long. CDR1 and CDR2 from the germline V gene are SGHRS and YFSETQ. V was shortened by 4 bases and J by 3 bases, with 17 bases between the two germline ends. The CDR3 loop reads CASSPFPGANYEQYV. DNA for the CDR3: TGCGCCAGCAGCCCATTTCCGGGGGCAAACTACGAGCAGTACGTC.